This TCR beta chain was profiled in a study of beta chain features in type 1 diabetes. Trimming at V came to 3 bases and at J to 8 bases, leaving 8 bases not matched to a gene. This CDR3 region has 15 residues. Germline V gene data show CDR1 as SGHNT and CDR2 as YYREEE (reference sequence). Since all of the isolated RNA was reverse transcribed, expressed TCRB transcripts were what got sequenced. TCRdb keeps only in-frame clones here, not all; method: immunoSEQ multiplex PCR. The sample lists roughly 610,000 clones, less than 20% occurring once. The chain carries TRBV5-4 and TRBJ1-2, with 12 nucleotides matching TRBD1. The material sequenced was naive CD4+ T cells from blood. This receptor was obtained from a man aged 18-30 years in good health. The CDR3 DNA follows: TGTGCCAGCAGCTCCGCGGGACAGGGGGCCGGGGGCTACACCTTC. Its translation is CASSSAGQGAGGYTF.